Below, 2 T cell receptor beta chains from the same sample are listed, as sequenced in a study of OX40 agonist ivuxolimab in advanced cancers. The assay was immunoSEQ multiplex PCR, and TCRdb's table has in-frame clones only and misses some. Seen here are about 84,000 clones, roughly 80% observed once, and the top ten hold around 2.7%. Sequenced material: CD4+ or CD8+ T cells sorted from blood, taken in a trial of the OX40 agonist ivuxolimab. The receptors here all came from an adult with an advanced solid tumor such as melanoma, head and neck, liver or kidney cancer.

The chain uses TRBV7-2 and TRBJ2-1, with TRBD2 matching over 7 bases. Germline CDR1 reads SGHTA; CDR2 reads FQGNSA. CDR3 length: 14 amino acids. With V trimmed by 4 bases and J by 5 bases, 5 bases remained unmatched. The CDR3 sequence: CASSSRLADNEQFF. The CDR3 DNA is TGTGCCAGCAGCTCGAGACTAGCAGACAATGAGCAGTTCTTC. Filled out from reference TRBV7-2 and TRBJ2-1, the complete variable domain reads GAGVSQSPSNKVTEKGKDVELRCDPISGHTALYWYRQSLGQGLEFLIYFQGNSAPDKSGLPSDRFSAERTGGSVSTLTIQRTQQEDSAVYLCASSSRLADNEQFFGPGTRLTVL.

A note on this clone: Other DNA sequences in this sample translate to the same CDR3. J is TRBJ1-5 and V is TRBV19; 8 nucleotides line up with TRBD1. V lost 4 bases and J lost 4; bases outside the gene matches: 15. There are 18 residues in the CDR3. CDR1 and CDR2 from the germline V gene are LNHDA and SQIVND (reference sequence). The CDR3 DNA follows: TGTGCCAGTAGTACCTTCCTCGACAGGGGAGGTCCTAATCAGCCCCAGCATTTT. Its translation is CASSTFLDRGGPNQPQHF.